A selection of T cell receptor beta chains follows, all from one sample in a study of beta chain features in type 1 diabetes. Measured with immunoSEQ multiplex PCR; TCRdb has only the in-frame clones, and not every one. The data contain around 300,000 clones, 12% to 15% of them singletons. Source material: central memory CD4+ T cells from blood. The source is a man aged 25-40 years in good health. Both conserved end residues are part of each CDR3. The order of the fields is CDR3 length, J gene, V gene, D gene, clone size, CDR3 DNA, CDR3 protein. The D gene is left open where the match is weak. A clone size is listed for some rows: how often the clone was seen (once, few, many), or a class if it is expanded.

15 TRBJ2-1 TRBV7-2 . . TGTGCCAGCAGCTCCACGAGGGGGACCAGCAATGAGCAGTTCTTC CASSSTRGTSNEQFF
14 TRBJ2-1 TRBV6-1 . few TGTGCCGCCACAGAGGGACCACCCCGTGATGAGCAGTTCTTC CAATEGPPRDEQFF
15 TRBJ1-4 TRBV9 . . TGTGCCAGCAGCGTAGGAGGAGGATCTAATGAAAAACTGTTTTTT CASSVGGGSNEKLFF
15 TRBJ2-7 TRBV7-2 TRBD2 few TGTGCCAGCAGCTTAGTAGCGGGGGACGCCTACGAGCAGTACTTC CASSLVAGDAYEQYF
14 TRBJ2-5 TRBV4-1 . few TGCGCCAGCAGCAAAAACAGGGACCAAGAGACCCAGTACTTC CASSKNRDQETQYF
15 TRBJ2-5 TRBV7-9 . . TGTGCCAGCAGCTTAGGGGCAACCTGGGAAGAGACCCAGTACTTC CASSLGATWEETQYF
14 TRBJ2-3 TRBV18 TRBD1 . TGTGCCAGCTACCGGGACAGGGGCACAGATACGCAGTATTTT CASYRDRGTDTQYF
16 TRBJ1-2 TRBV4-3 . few TGCGCCAGCAGCCAAGACGGAGCCATTCGTTTCTATGGCTACACCTTC CASSQDGAIRFYGYTF
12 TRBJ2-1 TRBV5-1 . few TGCGCCAGCAGCTCCCTAGCGAATGAGCAGTTCTTC CASSSLANEQFF
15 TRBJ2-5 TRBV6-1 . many TGTGCCAGCAGGACCGGGACCGGGTTGGGGGAGACCCAGTACTTC CASRTGTGLGETQYF
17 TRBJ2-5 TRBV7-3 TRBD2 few TGTGCCAGCAGCCCCGGGACTAGCGGGAGAAAAGAAGAGACCCAGTACTTC CASSPGTSGRKEETQYF
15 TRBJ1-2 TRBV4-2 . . TGTGCCAGCAGCCAAGAACATACAGGGAGGTATGGCTACACCTTC CASSQEHTGRYGYTF